Below are 6 T cell receptor beta chains sequenced from a single sample in a study of blood T cells in healthy people across ages. Then a second PCR, running roughly 6 to 12 cycles, was carried out with a sample-barcoded 5' primer and a J-beta primer mix. MiXCR, applied by TCRdb to the 5' RACE reads, yields one record per CDR3 protein. The sample records about 1.5 million distinct CDR3 sequences, roughly 40% being singletons. The source material was blood. Every receptor here comes from a woman in her late teens or twenties in good health.

In its sample, this clonotype was seen a few times. The V and J genes are TRBV20-1 and TRBJ2-3; 7 positions agree with TRBD2. Germline lookup yields CDR1 DFQATT and CDR2 SNEGSKA (reference sequence). V was pared by 1 base and J by 1 base, with 8 bases of the junction left unmatched. The CDR3 length is 16 residues. The CDR3 nucleotides read TGCAGTGCTAGAGTCAGGACTAGTTGCTGCACAGATACGCAGTATTTT. Amino acids: CSARVRTSCCTDTQYF.

A few counts support this clonotype. This chain uses TRBV20-1 with TRBJ2-7; D might be TRBD1 (6 bases). Germline-derived CDR1 and CDR2 are DFQATT and SNEGSKA (reference sequence). CDR3 length equals 14 residues. The V gene lost 3 bases and the J gene lost 2 bases, with 14 bases spanning the gap. CDR3 in amino acids: CSASESGAPYEQYF. In DNA form, the CDR3 reads TGCAGTGCTAGCGAGTCAGGGGCCCCCTACGAGCAGTACTTC.

This clonotype was seen more than once but under ten times. The chain joins TRBV20-1 to TRBJ2-1; 8 bases are shared with TRBD2. Losses at the gene ends were 0 bases for V and 6 bases for J; bases not matched to a gene: 7. Germline V lookup: CDR1 DFQATT, CDR2 SNEGSKA (reference sequence). This CDR3 spans 15 amino acids. The CDR3 protein is CSARDPAGGFNEQFF. Written as DNA, the CDR3 is TGCAGTGCTAGAGATCCGGCGGGGGGATTCAATGAGCAGTTCTTC.

Regarding this clonotype: This may stem from a read error, because a much larger clone lies one nucleotide away. The CDR3 DNA sequence: TGCAGCGTTGCGCGGCCTTCAGAGACCCAGTACTTC. Protein product: CSVARPSETQYF. The chain joins TRBV29-1 to TRBJ2-5; no clear D gene. The ends were cut back, 4 bases at V and 4 bases at J, with 10 bases in the middle. The CDR3 loop spans 12 amino acids. Germline V gene lookup returns CDR1 SQVTM and CDR2 ANQGSEA.

The chain's CDR3 is CGGWTGGAYEQYF. The DNA for the CDR3 is TGCGGCGGGTGGACAGGTGGGGCTTACGAGCAGTACTTC. The chain combines TRBV29-1 with TRBJ2-7; 7 bases are a match to TRBD1. Per germline, CDR1 SQVTM and CDR2 ANQGSEA. The CDR3 is 13 amino acids.

V gene TRBV7-2 combines with J gene TRBJ2-2; D is unresolved. V was clipped by 3 bases and J by 1 base, with 9 bases between them. The CDR3 is 15 amino acids. Germline V CDR1 and CDR2: SGHTA, FQGNSA. CDR3 sequence reads: CASSFGNRNTGELFF. CDR3 nucleotide sequence: TGTGCCAGCAGCTTTGGGAATAGGAACACCGGGGAGCTGTTTTTT.